Sequencing of this T cell receptor beta chain was carried out in a study of blood T cell repertoires in COVID-19. The overall study: T cells, B-cell-depleted T cells, or PBMCs supplied cDNA or gDNA.

This clone was seen more than once but under ten times. TCRdb keeps only in-frame clones here, not all; method: immunoSEQ multiplex PCR. This repertoire shows 200,000 or so clones, approximately 84% found once; its top ten account for approximately 6.9%. Sequenced sample: peripheral blood. This TCR came from a human donor with acute or convalescent COVID-19. The donor label of this sample is uncertain.

The DNA for the CDR3 is TGCGCCAGCAGCCATGCAAGCGGGCCTAACACCGGGGAGCTGTTTTTT. Its translation: CASSHASGPNTGELFF. V usage is TRBV4-1 and J usage is TRBJ2-2; maybe TRBD2 (6 bases). The CDR3 is 16 amino acids. CDR1 is MGHRA, CDR2 YSYEKL, per germline. Between the trimmed V and J ends, which lost 3 bases and 2 bases, there was a span of 13 bases.